This T cell receptor beta chain emerged from a study of T cell changes during pregnancy in multiple sclerosis. This clone has just one count. Profiled with immunoSEQ multiplex PCR; TCRdb holds only in-frame clones, not every one. Of tens of thousands of clones in the sample, around 87% were seen once. Trimming pared 2 bases from V and 14 bases from J, leaving 21 bases between. Germline V gene data show CDR1 as MNHEY and CDR2 as SVGAGI. This CDR3 comprises 14 residues. V usage is TRBV6-5 and J usage is TRBJ1-2; D may be TRBD1 (5 bases). This receptor was identified in a human donor whose cells served as feeder cells for cultures in a pregnancy study. Material for sequencing was peripheral blood from another person, used as feeder cells. The CDR3 is CASSYGDSAGLWTF. The CDR3 DNA is TGTGCCAGCAGTTACGGAGACAGCGCGGGGCTTTGGACCTTC.